What follows are 5 T cell receptor beta chains derived from one specimen sequenced in a study of shared clonotypes between healthy human individuals. Sequencing used immunoSEQ multiplex PCR; TCRdb keeps in-frame clones, though not all of them. The sample includes about 2.4 million clones, about 92% of them seen just once. Material: naive CD4+ T cells sorted from blood. Subset described: CD45RA+ positively selected. Every receptor here comes from a man in his late teens or twenties in good health.

This chain joins TRBV5-1 and TRBJ2-1; 10 bases agree with TRBD2. CDR1 and CDR2 from the germline V gene are SGHRS and YFSETQ. This CDR3 contains 16 residues. In nucleotides, the CDR3 is TGCGTCTCCTCGTTGGCTAGCGGGGGAATGTACAATGAGCAGTTCTTC. Translated, it gives CVSSLASGGMYNEQFF.

The chain combines TRBV18 with TRBJ1-4; D gene uncertain. Germline CDR1 is KGHSH and CDR2 is LQKENI. The CDR3 has 14 residues. Trimming removed 5 bases from V and 1 base from J, with 8 bases in between. The CDR3 is CASSARITNEKLFF. The CDR3 nucleotides read TGTGCCAGCTCAGCTAGGATAACTAATGAAAAACTGTTTTTT.

The chain joins TRBV27 to TRBJ1-6; D possibly corresponds to TRBD1 (5 bases). Germline V gives CDR1 MNHEY, CDR2 SMNVEV (reference sequence). Deletions cut 5 bases from V and 2 bases from J, with 7 bases between. The CDR3 contains 14 residues. The CDR3 is CASSPGTYNSPLHF. CDR3 bases: TGTGCCAGCAGTCCAGGGACCTATAATTCACCCCTCCACTTT.

The V gene is TRBV7-9, the J gene TRBJ1-2, with D perhaps matching TRBD1 (6 bases). The germline gives CDR1 SEHNR, CDR2 FQNEAQ (reference sequence). Trimming stripped 3 bases from V and 2 bases from J, with 13 bases between. This CDR3 comprises 15 residues. CDR3 DNA: TGTGCCAGCAGCTTTGGACAGTCAATAAACTATGGCTACACCTTC. Protein product: CASSFGQSINYGYTF.

J is TRBJ1-2 and V is TRBV18; D remains unclear. This CDR3 comprises 17 residues. Trimming cost V 0 bases and J 6 bases, with 20 bases left between them. Germline values: CDR1 KGHSH, CDR2 LQKENI. The CDR3 DNA reads as TGTGCCAGCTCACCACCCAGTATTCAGAACCCCTCCAATGGCTACACCTTC. It encodes CASSPPSIQNPSNGYTF. Based on the CDR3 plus reference TRBV18 and TRBJ1-2, the full variable domain is NAGVMQNPRHLVRRRGQEARLRCSPMKGHSHVYWYRQLPEEGLKFMVYLQKENIIDESGMPKERFSAEFPKEGPSILRIQQVVRGDSAAYFCASSPPSIQNPSNGYTFGSGTRLTVV.